This T cell receptor (beta chain) was observed in a study of response to subunit inactivated influenza vaccine. From the RT-PCR reads, TCRdb called clonotypes with MiXCR, one entry per CDR3 protein. The repertoire includes 450,000 to 600,000 distinct CDR3 sequences, around 7.9% of them detected once, and under 15% sits in the top ten. Germline CDR1 is SGHRS and CDR2 is YFSETQ. Deletions cut 4 bases from V and 3 bases from J, with 21 bases between. The CDR3 consists of 17 residues. The chain has TRBV5-1 and TRBJ2-3, with D perhaps TRBD1 (6 bases). The receptor was derived from a man aged 50-75 years who received an inactivated influenza vaccine. This specimen was PBMCs from blood, taken approximately 25 months after vaccination. CDR3 residues: CASSQAGQNRGTDTQYF. CDR3 DNA sequence: TGCGCCAGCAGCCAAGCCGGACAGAACAGAGGGACAGATACGCAGTATTTT. Filled out from reference TRBV5-1 and TRBJ2-3, the complete variable domain reads KAGVTQTPRYLIKTRGQQVTLSCSPISGHRSVSWYQQTPGQGLQFLFEYFSETQRNKGNFPGRFSGRQFSNSRSEMNVSTLELGDSALYLCASSQAGQNRGTDTQYFGPGTRLTVL.